The next 3 T cell receptor beta chains were all read from a single sample in a study of response to subunit inactivated influenza vaccine. TCRdb reprocessed the RT-PCR reads with MiXCR, giving one entry per CDR3 protein. Of fewer than 800,000 distinct CDR3 sequences in the sample, about a sixth were seen once. The starting material was PBMCs from blood, obtained 11 to 12 days after vaccination. These receptors came from a man aged 50 to 60 who received an inactivated influenza vaccine.

This clonotype was seen at least ten times. V usage is TRBV3-1 and J usage is TRBJ2-2; D call uncertain. The germline V and J ends were trimmed by 0 bases and 3 bases, with 11 bases remaining between them. The germline CDR1 and CDR2 sequences are LGHDT and YNNKEL (reference sequence). The CDR3 is 16 amino acids. CDR3 loop: CASSQELELYTGELFF. The CDR3 region has the DNA TGTGCCAGCAGCCAAGAATTAGAACTCTACACCGGGGAGCTGTTTTTT.

This clonotype appeared a few times. The V call is TRBV5-1, the J call TRBJ2-3, with 7 bases lining up with TRBD1. V gave up 0 bases and J gave up 6 bases; unmatched junction bases: 7. CDR1 SGHRS and CDR2 YFSETQ come from the germline V gene. The CDR3 spans 15 residues. The CDR3 protein is CASSLGQGLRDTQYF. CDR3 DNA: TGCGCCAGCAGCTTGGGACAGGGCCTGCGTGATACGCAGTATTTT.

The chain carries TRBV20-1 and TRBJ2-5, with 7 bases fitting TRBD2. The CDR3 has 13 residues. The trim removed 0 bases at V and 9 bases at J, leaving 7 bases unmatched. Germline V lookup: CDR1 DFQATT, CDR2 SNEGSKA (reference sequence). The CDR3 DNA reads as TGCAGTGCTAGAGATTCCCTCCGGGAGGCCCAGTACTTC. Translating gives CSARDSLREAQYF.